A selection of T cell receptor beta chains follows, all from one sample in a study of blood T cell repertoires in COVID-19. Measured with immunoSEQ multiplex PCR; TCRdb has only the in-frame clones, and not every one. This sample has around 200,000 clones; approximately 78% occur once, and the top ten carry roughly 10%. Sequencing used peripheral blood. Receptors originate from an elderly woman with acute or convalescent COVID-19. The CDR3 runs from the conserved cysteine through the conserved F or W. A D gene is named only where the DNA matches it firmly. The size entry is marked missing in some rows and otherwise reads once, few, many or a size class.

>TRBJ1-2|.|TRBV15|.
CATSRDNSTAYTF
TGTGCCACCAGCAGAGATAATAGCACCGCCTACACCTTC
>TRBJ2-7|.|TRBV9|.
CASSRDSIPAHEQYF
TGTGCCAGCAGCCGAGACAGCATTCCCGCCCACGAGCAGTACTTC
>TRBJ1-1|.|TRBV12-3/TRBV12-4|TRBD1
CASSSQGWTEAFF
TGTGCCAGCAGTTCACAGGGGTGGACTGAAGCTTTCTTT
>TRBJ1-1|.|TRBV30|.
CAWSPQGGAEAFF
TGTGCCTGGAGTCCCCAAGGGGGGGCTGAAGCTTTCTTT
>TRBJ1-1|.|TRBV24-1|TRBD1
CATSDLYDRGLGTEAFF
TGTGCCACCAGTGACTTATATGACAGGGGGTTGGGTACTGAAGCTTTCTTT
>TRBJ2-1|.|TRBV28|TRBD2
CASSMAGTSGNEQFF
TGTGCCAGCAGTATGGCCGGGACTAGCGGAAATGAGCAGTTCTTC
>TRBJ1-5|.|TRBV21-1|.
CASSRRRVQNQPQHF
TGTGCCAGCAGCCGACGCAGGGTACAAAATCAGCCCCAGCATTTT
>TRBJ2-7|.|TRBV19|TRBD2
CASSMRTRGFYEQYF
TGTGCCAGTAGTATGAGGACTAGGGGCTTTTACGAGCAGTACTTC
>TRBJ2-1|.|TRBV5-4|.
CASSVGLDSYNEQFF
TGTGCCAGCAGCGTCGGACTCGACTCCTACAATGAGCAGTTCTTC
>TRBJ1-6|.|TRBV5-4|.
CASSTDGYNSPLHF
TGTGCCAGCAGCACAGACGGCTATAATTCACCCCTCCACTTT
>TRBJ1-2|.|TRBV2|.
CASSRRTEANYGYTF
TGTGCCAGCAGTAGGAGGACGGAGGCTAACTATGGCTACACCTTC
>TRBJ1-4|once|TRBV15|TRBD1
CATSRDPLGQGLF
TGTGCCACCAGCAGAGATCCGTTGGGACAGGGGCTTTTT
>TRBJ1-2|.|TRBV5-1|.
CASRIGWGDDGYTF
TGCGCCAGCAGGATTGGATGGGGGGACGATGGCTACACCTTC
>TRBJ2-3|once|TRBV6-2/TRBV6-3|TRBD1
CASSYSGTAPDTQYF
TGTGCCAGCAGTTACTCCGGGACAGCCCCAGATACGCAGTATTTT
>TRBJ1-2|.|TRBV20-1|.
CSASTEGRAYGYTF
TGCAGTGCTAGTACAGAGGGGAGGGCCTATGGCTACACCTTC
>TRBJ2-5|.|TRBV4-3|.
CASSQVGRETQYF
TGCGCCAGCAGCCAAGTTGGGAGGGAGACCCAGTACTTC
>TRBJ2-2|once|TRBV18|.
CASSQDRNTGELFF
TGTGCCAGCTCACAGGACAGAAACACCGGGGAGCTGTTTTTT
>TRBJ2-4|.|TRBV18|TRBD2
CASSPPTGGIQYF
TGTGCCAGCTCACCACCGACGGGAGGGATTCAGTACTTC
>TRBJ1-2|few|TRBV19|.
CASRTTVRDYGYTF
TGTGCCAGTAGAACGACAGTACGTGACTATGGCTACACCTTC
>TRBJ1-4|few|TRBV7-2|.
CASSLGGGQKLFF
TGTGCCAGCAGCTTAGGGGGGGGCCAAAAACTGTTTTTT
>TRBJ2-1|.|TRBV28|TRBD2
CASRPPAGGPFEQFF
TGTGCCAGCAGGCCCCCCGCGGGAGGGCCGTTTGAGCAGTTCTTC
>TRBJ2-3|.|TRBV6-5|TRBD2
CASRRLAGGDTQYF
TGTGCCAGCAGACGACTAGCGGGAGGCGATACGCAGTATTTT
>TRBJ2-3|.|TRBV5-1|.
CASSTGQSTDTQYF
TGCGCCAGCAGCACCGGACAGAGCACAGATACGCAGTATTTT
>TRBJ2-1|once|TRBV18|TRBD2
CASSPPPGLADRGSYNEQFF
TGTGCCAGCTCACCACCTCCGGGACTAGCGGACCGAGGCTCCTACAATGAGCAGTTCTTC
>TRBJ1-2|.|TRBV5-5|.
CASSLSDSSNYGYTF
TGTGCCAGCAGCCTGTCGGACAGTTCTAACTATGGCTACACCTTC